Shown below are 17 T cell receptor beta chains from a single sample sequenced in a study of T cell clonality in common variable immunodeficiency. These receptors' targets are unknown. Method: immunoSEQ multiplex PCR; TCRdb's copy keeps in-frame clones and lacks some. The table for this sample gives some 15,000 clones. General study points: Reportedly, TCR beta sequences from common variable immunodeficiency showed fewer deletions and N-nucleotide insertions.

The specimen was peripheral blood mononuclear cells. These receptors all come from a human donor with common variable immunodeficiency.

A note on this clone: The missing CDR3 end, 3 residues past where the read stops, is filled in from the germline J gene. This sequence joins TRBV30 and TRBJ2-7; TRBD1 matches 8 bases. The germline V gene encodes CDR1 GTSNPN and CDR2 SVGIG (reference sequence). V shed 7 bases and J 4 bases; nucleotides not matched to a gene: 9. This CDR3 has 13 residues. The CDR3 loop reads CAFHGTGGYEQYF. CDR3 DNA, as far as it was read: TGTGCCTTCCATGGGACAGGCGGATACGAG.

A word on this clone: The CDR3 end falls 3 residues outside the read, so it is completed with the germline J gene. V and J are TRBV5-1 and TRBJ2-3; D is uncertain. Germline CDR1 reads SGHRS; CDR2 reads YFSETQ. The CDR3 runs 15 residues. Trimming stripped 0 bases from V and 4 bases from J, with 12 bases between. The part of the CDR3 DNA that was read is TGCGCCAGCAGCTTGGTTCTCGCAGTCGCAGATACG. Protein sequence: CASSLVLAVADT. In full, the CDR3 reads CASSLVLAVADTQYF.

Comment on this clone: The read falls 3 residues short of the CDR3 end, and the missing part is taken from the germline J gene. The J gene is TRBJ2-1, the V gene TRBV19; D possibly corresponds to TRBD1 (5 bases). The germline V gene has CDR1 LNHDA and CDR2 SQIVND (reference sequence). V was clipped by 6 bases and J by 4 bases, with 10 bases between them. The CDR3 has 13 residues. The sequenced CDR3 bases are TGTGCCAGTAGCCCAGGGCCATACAATGAG. It is translated as CASSPGPYNE. The CDR3, in full, reads CASSPGPYNEQFF.

Worth noting for this clone: The missing CDR3 end, 3 residues past where the read stops, is filled in from the germline J gene. This chain links TRBV5-1 with TRBJ2-5; D is tentatively TRBD1 or TRBD2 (7 bases each). The V end was cut by 2 bases, the J end by 5 bases, with 19 bases between. This CDR3 contains 16 residues. CDR1 and CDR2 (germline): SGHRS, YFSETQ. CDR3 bases read: TGCGCCAGCAGCTTAGCGGGACAGTCGTTTCTGGAGACC. Protein: CASSLAGQSFLET. The whole CDR3 is CASSLAGQSFLETQYF.

Of note for this clone: The CDR3 end lies 3 residues beyond the end of the read and is filled in from the germline J gene. The chain links TRBV9 to TRBJ2-7, with a possible D match to TRBD1 (5 bases). V gave up 4 bases and J gave up 2 bases, with 13 bases separating them. Germline loops: CDR1 SGDLS, CDR2 YYNGEE. There are 14 residues in the CDR3. The CDR3: CASSPSWTTYEQYF. The sequenced part of the CDR3 DNA is TGTGCCAGCAGCCCCAGTTGGACAACCTACGAG.

On this clone itself: The CDR3 goes on 3 residues after the read ends, and that part is filled in from the germline J gene. The chain recombines TRBV2 with TRBJ2-4; 7 bases map to TRBD1. CDR3 length: 17 residues. CDR1 and CDR2 (germline): SNHLY, FYNNEI. After removal of 5 bases from V and 0 bases from J, the junction contained 10 bases not matched to a gene. This CDR3 is CASSPKGTALAKNIQYF. CDR3 DNA (partial): TGTGCCAGCAGTCCAAAGGGGACAGCACTAGCCAAAAACATT. The variable domain in full, completed from reference TRBV2 and TRBJ2-4, reads EPEVTQTPSHQVTQMGQEVILRCVPISNHLYFYWYRQILGQKVEFLVSFYNNEISEKSEIFDDQFSVERPDGSNFTLKIRSTKLEDSAMYFCASSPKGTALAKNIQYFGAGTRLSVL.

Points on this clone: The read terminates 3 residues before the CDR3 end, so the remaining end is supplied by the germline J gene. The V and J genes are TRBV19 and TRBJ1-1, with 11 bases that match TRBD1. The CDR3 is 13 residues long. Losses at the gene ends were 7 bases for V and 7 bases for J; bases not matched to a gene: 5. Per the germline V gene, CDR1 is LNHDA and CDR2 is SQIVND (reference sequence). The CDR3 loop is CASMDRGLLEAFF. CDR3 DNA, as far as it was read: TGTGCCAGTATGGACAGGGGGCTGCTTGAA.

Regarding this clone: The germline gene is not matched at one end of the junction; a read error may be the cause. Sequencing ends 3 residues short of the CDR3 end; the germline J gene provides the rest. This chain joins TRBV5-1 and TRBJ1-1; D not resolved. This CDR3 region has 12 residues. Germline lookup yields CDR1 SGHRS and CDR2 YFSETQ. The CDR3 loop reads CASGLSNTEAFF. The sequenced part of the CDR3 DNA is TGCGCCAGCGGCTTGTCAAACACTGAA.

For this clone: The read comes to an end 3 residues before the CDR3 does, leaving the germline J gene to fill in the end. The chain employs TRBV7-9 and TRBJ1-5, with 7 bases identical to TRBD1. Germline V CDR1 and CDR2: SEHNR, FQNEAQ (reference sequence). The trim removed 7 bases at V and 4 bases at J, leaving 4 bases unmatched. CDR3 size: 13 residues. The CDR3 region is CASTGTANQPQHF. CDR3 DNA, as far as it was read: TGTGCCAGCACCGGGACAGCTAATCAGCCC.

To note about this clone: The sequenced fragment ends 3 residues before the CDR3 boundary, so the rest is inferred from the germline J gene. This chain links TRBV19 with TRBJ2-3, with TRBD2 matching over 7 bases. Germline V gene lookup returns CDR1 LNHDA and CDR2 SQIVND (reference sequence). CDR3 length equals 15 residues. The sequenced part of the CDR3 DNA is TGTGCCAGTAGTATCGGGGGAGGGCACTTTTCGACG. Protein product: CASSIGGGHFST. The whole CDR3 sequence is CASSIGGGHFSTQYF.

A remark on this clone: The CDR3 goes on 3 residues after the read ends, and that part is filled in from the germline J gene. V is TRBV2 and J is TRBJ2-7; no definite D call. Per the germline V gene, CDR1 is SNHLY and CDR2 is FYNNEI. V was clipped by 7 bases and J by 2 bases, with 6 bases between them. The CDR3 consists of 11 residues. CDR3 amino acids: CASMNTYEQYF. The sequenced CDR3 bases are TGTGCCAGCATGAACACCTACGAG.

Concerning this clone itself: The read comes to an end 3 residues before the CDR3 does, leaving the germline J gene to fill in the end. This chain connects TRBV19 to TRBJ1-1; D not resolved. Germline V gives CDR1 LNHDA, CDR2 SQIVND (reference sequence). The CDR3 is 14 residues long. The sequenced part of the CDR3 DNA is TGTGCCAGTAGTATACATCAGGCCCCCCGGGAA. As protein: CASSIHQAPRE. The whole CDR3 sequence is CASSIHQAPREAFF.

Of note for this clone: The sequenced fragment ends 3 residues before the CDR3 boundary, so the rest is inferred from the germline J gene. The rearrangement uses TRBV20-1 and TRBJ2-3, with 10 bases that match TRBD1. CDR1 is DFQATT and CDR2 is SNEGSKA in the germline V gene (reference sequence). Trimming removed 4 bases from V and 5 bases from J; junction bases left unmatched: 9. The CDR3 runs 15 residues. CDR3 sequence: CSAIQRQGAIDTQYF. The CDR3 bases that were read are TGCAGTGCTATCCAGCGACAGGGGGCGATAGATACG.

With regard to this clone: The read ends 3 residues before the CDR3 terminus; that terminus is restored from the germline J gene. The chain has TRBV7-9 and TRBJ1-1; tentative D call: TRBD1 (5 bases). V lost 0 bases to trimming and J lost 7 bases, with 9 bases between them. CDR1 and CDR2 (germline): SEHNR, FQNEAQ (reference sequence). The CDR3 is 13 residues long. The CDR3 loop is CASSLAATDEAFF. The part of the CDR3 DNA that was read is TGTGCCAGCAGCTTAGCAGCGACAGATGAA.

This clone is classed as medium-sized by frequency. The read terminates 3 residues ahead of where the CDR3 ends, so the germline J gene completes it. The chain employs TRBV29-1 and TRBJ2-5; TRBD1 matches at 9 bases. V dropped 4 bases and J dropped 0; count of bases not matched to a gene: 6. The germline V gene has CDR1 SQVTM and CDR2 ANQGSEA. The CDR3 has 15 residues. CDR3 DNA (partial): TGCAGCGTTGGGACAGGGGAGGCGAACCAAGAGACC. It encodes CSVGTGEANQET. The whole CDR3 sequence reads CSVGTGEANQETQYF.

With respect to this clone: Read data end 3 residues before the CDR3 end; the end is taken from the germline J gene. This chain links TRBV20-1 with TRBJ1-5; D is perhaps TRBD1 (5 bases). CDR1 and CDR2 from the germline V gene are DFQATT and SNEGSKA (reference sequence). Deletions cut 3 bases from V and 4 bases from J, with 13 bases between. The CDR3 has 14 residues. The CDR3 sequence: CSARKAGVNQPQHF. The part of the CDR3 DNA that was read is TGCAGTGCTAGGAAGGCGGGGGTAAATCAGCCC.

A note on this clone: The read finishes 3 residues shy of the CDR3 end, and the germline J gene is used to complete it. The chain links TRBV19 to TRBJ1-5, with TRBD1 matching 8 bases. The CDR3 covers 16 residues. Germline V lookup: CDR1 LNHDA, CDR2 SQIVND (reference sequence). Trimming took 2 bases from V and 5 from J; bases not matched to a gene: 8. CDR3 DNA, as far as it was read: TGTGCCAGTAGTATATCCACACAGGGGGGTTATCAGCCC. Protein product: CASSISTQGGYQP. The whole CDR3 is CASSISTQGGYQPQHF.